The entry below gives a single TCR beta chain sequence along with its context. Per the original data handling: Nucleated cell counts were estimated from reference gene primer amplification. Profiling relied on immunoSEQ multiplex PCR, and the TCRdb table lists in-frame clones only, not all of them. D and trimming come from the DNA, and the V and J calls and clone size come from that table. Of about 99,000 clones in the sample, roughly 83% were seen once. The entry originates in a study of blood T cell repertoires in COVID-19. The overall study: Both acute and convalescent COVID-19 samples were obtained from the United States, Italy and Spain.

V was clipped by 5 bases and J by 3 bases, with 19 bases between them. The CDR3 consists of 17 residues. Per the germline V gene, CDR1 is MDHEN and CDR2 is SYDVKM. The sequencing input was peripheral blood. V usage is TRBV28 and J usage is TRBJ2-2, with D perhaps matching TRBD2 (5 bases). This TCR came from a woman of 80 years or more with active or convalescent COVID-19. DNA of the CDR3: TGTGCCAGCAGTCTCACCGTAGGGTCCGGGGACACCGGGGAGCTGTTTTTT. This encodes CASSLTVGSGDTGELFF.